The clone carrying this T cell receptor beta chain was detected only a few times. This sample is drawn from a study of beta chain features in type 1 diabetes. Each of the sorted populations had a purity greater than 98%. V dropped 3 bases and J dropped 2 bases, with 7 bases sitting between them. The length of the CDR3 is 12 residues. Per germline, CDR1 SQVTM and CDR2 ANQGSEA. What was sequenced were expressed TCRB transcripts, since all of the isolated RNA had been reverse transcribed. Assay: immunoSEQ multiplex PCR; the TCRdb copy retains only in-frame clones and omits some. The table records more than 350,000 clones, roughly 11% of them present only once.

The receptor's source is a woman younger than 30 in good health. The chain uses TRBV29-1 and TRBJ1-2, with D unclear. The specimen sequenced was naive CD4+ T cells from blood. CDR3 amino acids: CSVDPGNYGYTF. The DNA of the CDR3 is TGCAGCGTTGATCCGGGGAACTATGGCTACACCTTC.